Below, 21 T cell receptor beta chains from the same sample are listed, as sequenced in a study of identical twins. Each CDR3 protein gets one entry after TCRdb re-called the 5' RACE reads with MiXCR. The sample includes 200,000 to 250,000 distinct CDR3 sequences, over 12% of them seen just once. The material sequenced was memory (CD45RO+) T cells sorted from blood. The source is a woman aged 18-35 years in good health.

The genes are TRBV6-5 and TRBJ2-2, with D tentatively TRBD1 (6 bases). The germline V gene has CDR1 MNHEY and CDR2 SVGAGI. V dropped 1 base and J dropped 5 bases, with 11 bases sitting between them. This CDR3 has 15 amino acids. For the CDR3, the DNA is TGTGCCAGCAGTTACTTTCAACAGGGTACCGGGGAGCTGTTTTTT. Protein: CASSYFQQGTGELFF.

This clonotype has only a few counts. V is TRBV18 and J is TRBJ2-5; D might be TRBD1 (6 bases). There are 14 residues in the CDR3. Germline CDR1 KGHSH, CDR2 LQKENI. Trimming took off 2 bases at V and 9 bases at J, with 16 bases between the two ends. DNA of the CDR3: TGTGCCAGCTCACCATCGGGACATTCCGGGGCCCAGTACTTC. This translates into CASSPSGHSGAQYF.

The table lists this clonotype with a few counts. The CDR3: CSASRGMRYQPQHF. DNA of the CDR3: TGCAGTGCTAGCAGGGGGATGAGGTATCAGCCCCAGCATTTT. J is TRBJ1-5 and V is TRBV20-1; 7 positions match TRBD1. Germline CDR1 reads DFQATT; CDR2 reads SNEGSKA (reference sequence). Losses at the gene ends were 3 bases for V and 5 bases for J; bases not matched to a gene: 7. CDR3 size: 14 residues.

V gene TRBV15 combines with J gene TRBJ2-7, with D maybe TRBD1 (6 bases). Deletions cut 3 bases from V and 6 bases from J, with 15 bases between. This CDR3 is 14 amino acids long. Germline V gene sequence: CDR1 LNHNV, CDR2 YYDKDF (reference sequence). This chain's CDR3 is CATSRGDTYGEQYF. The CDR3 DNA reads as TGTGCCACCAGCAGGGGGGACACCTACGGCGAGCAGTACTTC.

This chain uses TRBV6-5 with TRBJ2-7, with TRBD2 matching 9 bases. This CDR3 region has 15 residues. Germline V gene sequence: CDR1 MNHEY, CDR2 SVGAGI. The V gene end was trimmed by 3 bases and the J gene end by 3 bases; junction bases not matched to a gene: 6. The CDR3 DNA reads TGTGCCAGCAGTTATGGGGCTAGCGGGGACTACGAGCAGTACTTC. Protein product: CASSYGASGDYEQYF.

The rearrangement uses TRBV12-3 or TRBV12-4 and TRBJ1-1; D call uncertain. The CDR3 contains 14 residues. V lost 7 bases, J lost 10 bases, and 22 bases lay in between. CDR3 in amino acids: CASKKQIGLERAFF. CDR3 bases: TGTGCCAGCAAAAAACAGATTGGGCTTGAAAGAGCTTTCTTT.

This clonotype was counted between two and nine times. CDR3 residues: CATRDTYYEQYF. The CDR3 nucleotides read TGTGCCACCCGGGACACCTACTACGAGCAGTACTTC. The rearrangement joins TRBV6-2 or TRBV6-3 to TRBJ2-7; possible D gene TRBD1, 6 bases. Trimming removed 10 bases from V and 3 bases from J, with 13 bases in between. Germline V CDR1 and CDR2: MNHEY, SVGEGT. There are 12 residues in the CDR3.

In this sample, this clonotype turned up many times. The V and J genes are TRBV10-3 and TRBJ1-2; TRBD1 is a possible D gene (5 bases). CDR1 ENHRY and CDR2 SYGVKD come from the germline V gene. The germline V and J ends were trimmed by 4 bases and 2 bases, with 11 bases remaining between them. The CDR3 loop spans 14 amino acids. CDR3 loop: CAISGVRVNYGYTF. The CDR3 DNA follows: TGTGCCATCAGTGGGGTCAGGGTCAACTATGGCTACACCTTC.

This rearrangement joins TRBV10-1 to TRBJ2-1; no firm D call. Trimming took off 0 bases at V and 8 bases at J, with 14 bases between the two ends. The CDR3 has 15 residues. Looked up from germline, CDR1 is WNHNN and CDR2 is SYGVQD (reference sequence). The CDR3 loop reads CASSESSRTYDEQFF. The CDR3 region has the DNA TGCGCCAGCAGTGAGTCTTCTCGTACTTACGATGAGCAGTTCTTC.

This clonotype has only a few counts. This chain links TRBV20-1 with TRBJ2-2; D is unclear. CDR3 length: 13 amino acids. Germline V gene data show CDR1 as DFQATT and CDR2 as SNEGSKA (reference sequence). Trimming took 1 base from V and 0 from J, leaving 3 bases between them. The CDR3 spells CSARGANTGELFF. DNA of the CDR3: TGCAGTGCTAGAGGTGCGAACACCGGGGAGCTGTTTTTT.

This clonotype was counted only a few times. The V and J genes are TRBV6-2 or TRBV6-3 and TRBJ2-3, with 7 nucleotides matching TRBD2. The germline CDR1 and CDR2 sequences are MNHEY and SVGEGT. This CDR3 spans 14 amino acids. Trimming at V came to 5 bases and at J to 10 bases, leaving 12 bases not matched to a gene. This CDR3 is CASSNSGTTVSQYF. In nucleotides, the CDR3 is TGTGCCAGCAGTAACAGCGGGACTACCGTTTCGCAGTATTTT.

This chain uses TRBV4-3 with TRBJ1-1, with a possible D match to TRBD1 (5 bases). V gave up 0 bases and J gave up 0 bases, with 11 bases separating them. The germline gives CDR1 LGHNA, CDR2 YSLEER. The CDR3 sequence is 16 residues long. The CDR3 protein is CASSQELGAMNTEAFF. In DNA, the CDR3 is TGCGCCAGCAGCCAAGAGCTAGGGGCCATGAACACTGAAGCTTTCTTT.

The genes are TRBV7-2 and TRBJ2-7, with 13 bases matching TRBD2. The CDR3 is 17 residues long. J was trimmed by 5 bases and V by 1 base; bases with no gene match: 8. In germline, CDR1 is SGHTA, CDR2 FQGNSA. CDR3 protein: CASSLGMGLAGKNEQYF. Here the CDR3 DNA reads TGTGCCAGCAGCTTAGGGATGGGACTAGCGGGAAAGAACGAGCAGTACTTC.

The V and J genes are TRBV7-3 and TRBJ1-2, with 7 bases aligning to TRBD1. The length of the CDR3 is 14 residues. J gave up 4 bases and V 4 bases, and 6 bases lay outside the gene matches. The V gene's germline CDR1 is SGHTA and CDR2 FQGTGA. CDR3 residues: CASSSQGSGYGYTF. CDR3 bases: TGTGCCAGCAGCTCACAGGGGTCTGGCTATGGCTACACCTTC.

The chain combines TRBV7-2 with TRBJ2-7; TRBD2 matches 7 bases. The V and J ends lost 1 base and 4 bases, in that order; junction bases with no gene match: 10. The CDR3 loop spans 16 amino acids. CDR1 and CDR2 from the germline V gene are SGHTA and FQGNSA. CDR3 region: CASSLGASGGAYEQYF. The DNA of the CDR3 is TGTGCCAGCAGCTTAGGCGCTAGCGGAGGGGCGTACGAGCAGTACTTC.

This clonotype has at least ten counts. The J gene is TRBJ2-7, the V gene TRBV5-6, with TRBD2 as a possible D gene (6 bases). Trimming left V 5 bases short and J 3 bases short, with 9 bases between. CDR1 and CDR2 from the germline V gene are SGHDT and YYEEEE. CDR3 length equals 12 residues. Written as DNA, the CDR3 is TGTGCCAGCAGATCGGGGGTCTACGAGCAGTACTTC. Translation: CASRSGVYEQYF.

This clonotype was counted a few times. In nucleotides, the CDR3 is TGTGCCAGCAAGGGGGGGAGATCCTACAATGAGCAGTTCTTC. This codes for CASKGGRSYNEQFF. The rearrangement joins TRBV6-1 to TRBJ2-1, with a tentative D call TRBD2 (7 bases). The V end lost 7 bases, the J end lost 1 base, and 11 bases lay between the germline ends. Germline V CDR1 and CDR2: MNHNS, SASEGT. This CDR3 contains 14 residues.

The chain combines TRBV6-5 with TRBJ2-1, with 11 bases matching TRBD2. Germline CDR1 and CDR2: MNHEY and SVGAGI. Trimming removed 4 bases from V and 7 bases from J; junction bases left unmatched: 3. The CDR3 extends over 14 amino acids. The CDR3: CASSLSSGGNEQFF. The CDR3, as DNA: TGTGCCAGCAGTTTATCTAGCGGGGGGAATGAGCAGTTCTTC.

The CDR3 protein is CASSRLSQETQYF. In DNA form, the CDR3 reads TGTGCCAGCAGCCGACTCTCCCAAGAGACCCAGTACTTC. The chain is built from TRBV14 and TRBJ2-5; no reliable D call. V lost 4 bases and J 1 base, leaving 7 bases between the germline ends. In germline, CDR1 is SGHDN, CDR2 FVKESK. The CDR3 length is 13 residues. The full variable domain, completed using reference TRBV14 and TRBJ2-5, is EAGVTQFPSHSVIEKGQTVTLRCDPISGHDNLYWYRRVMGKEIKFLLHFVKESKQDESGMPNNRFLAERTGGTYSTLKVQPAELEDSGVYFCASSRLSQETQYFGPGTRLLVL.

This clonotype was seen many times. This chain connects TRBV29-1 to TRBJ1-2; D is unresolved. This CDR3 is 15 amino acids long. Trimming pared 2 bases from V and 0 bases from J, leaving 13 bases between. CDR1 and CDR2 from the germline V gene are SQVTM and ANQGSEA. CDR3: CSVEYAAVTNYGYTF. CDR3 DNA: TGCAGCGTTGAATATGCGGCAGTCACTAACTATGGCTACACCTTC.

The chain is built from TRBV3-1 and TRBJ1-2; D may be TRBD1 (6 bases). The germline gives CDR1 LGHDT, CDR2 YNNKEL (reference sequence). The CDR3 totals 16 residues. V shed 6 bases and J shed 2 bases, with 19 bases lying between them. In DNA, the CDR3 is TGTGCCAGCAGTCACCGTGAGACAGGAGGGAACTATGGCTACACCTTC. This gives the protein CASSHRETGGNYGYTF.